What follows is one T cell receptor beta chain and its context. Clones were read by immunoSEQ multiplex PCR, and TCRdb kept only the in-frame ones, dropping some. The sample records about 220,000 clones, around 82% being singletons. The source of the sample is a study of blood T cell repertoires in COVID-19. Across the study: Researchers got acute and convalescent COVID-19 samples from the United States, Italy and Spain. T cells, B-cell-depleted T cells, or PBMCs provided the cDNA or gDNA that served as material.

Unmatched junction bases numbered 9, after V lost 1 base and J lost 6 bases. Germline V gene data show CDR1 as MNHEY and CDR2 as SMNVEV (reference sequence). There are 16 residues in the CDR3. The origin of this receptor is a human donor in a cohort sampled during active COVID-19. The rearrangement uses TRBV27 and TRBJ2-1, with TRBD2 matching 7 bases. Input material: peripheral blood. Here the CDR3 DNA reads TGTGCCAGCAGTTTATTTGTGGGGGAGGGCCGCAATGAGCAGTTCTTC. This translates into CASSLFVGEGRNEQFF.